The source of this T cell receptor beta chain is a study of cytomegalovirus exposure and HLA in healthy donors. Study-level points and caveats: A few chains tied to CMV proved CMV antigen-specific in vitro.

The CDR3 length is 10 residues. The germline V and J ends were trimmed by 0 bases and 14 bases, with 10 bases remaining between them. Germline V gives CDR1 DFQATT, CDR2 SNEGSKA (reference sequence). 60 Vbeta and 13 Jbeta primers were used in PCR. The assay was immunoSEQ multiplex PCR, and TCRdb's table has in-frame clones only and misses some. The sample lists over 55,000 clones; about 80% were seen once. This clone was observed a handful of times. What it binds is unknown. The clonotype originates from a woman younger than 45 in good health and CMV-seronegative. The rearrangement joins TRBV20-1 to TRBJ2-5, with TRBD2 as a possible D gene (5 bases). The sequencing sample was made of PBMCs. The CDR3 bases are TGCAGTGCTAGAGAGTACGGACTTTACTTC. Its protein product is CSAREYGLYF.